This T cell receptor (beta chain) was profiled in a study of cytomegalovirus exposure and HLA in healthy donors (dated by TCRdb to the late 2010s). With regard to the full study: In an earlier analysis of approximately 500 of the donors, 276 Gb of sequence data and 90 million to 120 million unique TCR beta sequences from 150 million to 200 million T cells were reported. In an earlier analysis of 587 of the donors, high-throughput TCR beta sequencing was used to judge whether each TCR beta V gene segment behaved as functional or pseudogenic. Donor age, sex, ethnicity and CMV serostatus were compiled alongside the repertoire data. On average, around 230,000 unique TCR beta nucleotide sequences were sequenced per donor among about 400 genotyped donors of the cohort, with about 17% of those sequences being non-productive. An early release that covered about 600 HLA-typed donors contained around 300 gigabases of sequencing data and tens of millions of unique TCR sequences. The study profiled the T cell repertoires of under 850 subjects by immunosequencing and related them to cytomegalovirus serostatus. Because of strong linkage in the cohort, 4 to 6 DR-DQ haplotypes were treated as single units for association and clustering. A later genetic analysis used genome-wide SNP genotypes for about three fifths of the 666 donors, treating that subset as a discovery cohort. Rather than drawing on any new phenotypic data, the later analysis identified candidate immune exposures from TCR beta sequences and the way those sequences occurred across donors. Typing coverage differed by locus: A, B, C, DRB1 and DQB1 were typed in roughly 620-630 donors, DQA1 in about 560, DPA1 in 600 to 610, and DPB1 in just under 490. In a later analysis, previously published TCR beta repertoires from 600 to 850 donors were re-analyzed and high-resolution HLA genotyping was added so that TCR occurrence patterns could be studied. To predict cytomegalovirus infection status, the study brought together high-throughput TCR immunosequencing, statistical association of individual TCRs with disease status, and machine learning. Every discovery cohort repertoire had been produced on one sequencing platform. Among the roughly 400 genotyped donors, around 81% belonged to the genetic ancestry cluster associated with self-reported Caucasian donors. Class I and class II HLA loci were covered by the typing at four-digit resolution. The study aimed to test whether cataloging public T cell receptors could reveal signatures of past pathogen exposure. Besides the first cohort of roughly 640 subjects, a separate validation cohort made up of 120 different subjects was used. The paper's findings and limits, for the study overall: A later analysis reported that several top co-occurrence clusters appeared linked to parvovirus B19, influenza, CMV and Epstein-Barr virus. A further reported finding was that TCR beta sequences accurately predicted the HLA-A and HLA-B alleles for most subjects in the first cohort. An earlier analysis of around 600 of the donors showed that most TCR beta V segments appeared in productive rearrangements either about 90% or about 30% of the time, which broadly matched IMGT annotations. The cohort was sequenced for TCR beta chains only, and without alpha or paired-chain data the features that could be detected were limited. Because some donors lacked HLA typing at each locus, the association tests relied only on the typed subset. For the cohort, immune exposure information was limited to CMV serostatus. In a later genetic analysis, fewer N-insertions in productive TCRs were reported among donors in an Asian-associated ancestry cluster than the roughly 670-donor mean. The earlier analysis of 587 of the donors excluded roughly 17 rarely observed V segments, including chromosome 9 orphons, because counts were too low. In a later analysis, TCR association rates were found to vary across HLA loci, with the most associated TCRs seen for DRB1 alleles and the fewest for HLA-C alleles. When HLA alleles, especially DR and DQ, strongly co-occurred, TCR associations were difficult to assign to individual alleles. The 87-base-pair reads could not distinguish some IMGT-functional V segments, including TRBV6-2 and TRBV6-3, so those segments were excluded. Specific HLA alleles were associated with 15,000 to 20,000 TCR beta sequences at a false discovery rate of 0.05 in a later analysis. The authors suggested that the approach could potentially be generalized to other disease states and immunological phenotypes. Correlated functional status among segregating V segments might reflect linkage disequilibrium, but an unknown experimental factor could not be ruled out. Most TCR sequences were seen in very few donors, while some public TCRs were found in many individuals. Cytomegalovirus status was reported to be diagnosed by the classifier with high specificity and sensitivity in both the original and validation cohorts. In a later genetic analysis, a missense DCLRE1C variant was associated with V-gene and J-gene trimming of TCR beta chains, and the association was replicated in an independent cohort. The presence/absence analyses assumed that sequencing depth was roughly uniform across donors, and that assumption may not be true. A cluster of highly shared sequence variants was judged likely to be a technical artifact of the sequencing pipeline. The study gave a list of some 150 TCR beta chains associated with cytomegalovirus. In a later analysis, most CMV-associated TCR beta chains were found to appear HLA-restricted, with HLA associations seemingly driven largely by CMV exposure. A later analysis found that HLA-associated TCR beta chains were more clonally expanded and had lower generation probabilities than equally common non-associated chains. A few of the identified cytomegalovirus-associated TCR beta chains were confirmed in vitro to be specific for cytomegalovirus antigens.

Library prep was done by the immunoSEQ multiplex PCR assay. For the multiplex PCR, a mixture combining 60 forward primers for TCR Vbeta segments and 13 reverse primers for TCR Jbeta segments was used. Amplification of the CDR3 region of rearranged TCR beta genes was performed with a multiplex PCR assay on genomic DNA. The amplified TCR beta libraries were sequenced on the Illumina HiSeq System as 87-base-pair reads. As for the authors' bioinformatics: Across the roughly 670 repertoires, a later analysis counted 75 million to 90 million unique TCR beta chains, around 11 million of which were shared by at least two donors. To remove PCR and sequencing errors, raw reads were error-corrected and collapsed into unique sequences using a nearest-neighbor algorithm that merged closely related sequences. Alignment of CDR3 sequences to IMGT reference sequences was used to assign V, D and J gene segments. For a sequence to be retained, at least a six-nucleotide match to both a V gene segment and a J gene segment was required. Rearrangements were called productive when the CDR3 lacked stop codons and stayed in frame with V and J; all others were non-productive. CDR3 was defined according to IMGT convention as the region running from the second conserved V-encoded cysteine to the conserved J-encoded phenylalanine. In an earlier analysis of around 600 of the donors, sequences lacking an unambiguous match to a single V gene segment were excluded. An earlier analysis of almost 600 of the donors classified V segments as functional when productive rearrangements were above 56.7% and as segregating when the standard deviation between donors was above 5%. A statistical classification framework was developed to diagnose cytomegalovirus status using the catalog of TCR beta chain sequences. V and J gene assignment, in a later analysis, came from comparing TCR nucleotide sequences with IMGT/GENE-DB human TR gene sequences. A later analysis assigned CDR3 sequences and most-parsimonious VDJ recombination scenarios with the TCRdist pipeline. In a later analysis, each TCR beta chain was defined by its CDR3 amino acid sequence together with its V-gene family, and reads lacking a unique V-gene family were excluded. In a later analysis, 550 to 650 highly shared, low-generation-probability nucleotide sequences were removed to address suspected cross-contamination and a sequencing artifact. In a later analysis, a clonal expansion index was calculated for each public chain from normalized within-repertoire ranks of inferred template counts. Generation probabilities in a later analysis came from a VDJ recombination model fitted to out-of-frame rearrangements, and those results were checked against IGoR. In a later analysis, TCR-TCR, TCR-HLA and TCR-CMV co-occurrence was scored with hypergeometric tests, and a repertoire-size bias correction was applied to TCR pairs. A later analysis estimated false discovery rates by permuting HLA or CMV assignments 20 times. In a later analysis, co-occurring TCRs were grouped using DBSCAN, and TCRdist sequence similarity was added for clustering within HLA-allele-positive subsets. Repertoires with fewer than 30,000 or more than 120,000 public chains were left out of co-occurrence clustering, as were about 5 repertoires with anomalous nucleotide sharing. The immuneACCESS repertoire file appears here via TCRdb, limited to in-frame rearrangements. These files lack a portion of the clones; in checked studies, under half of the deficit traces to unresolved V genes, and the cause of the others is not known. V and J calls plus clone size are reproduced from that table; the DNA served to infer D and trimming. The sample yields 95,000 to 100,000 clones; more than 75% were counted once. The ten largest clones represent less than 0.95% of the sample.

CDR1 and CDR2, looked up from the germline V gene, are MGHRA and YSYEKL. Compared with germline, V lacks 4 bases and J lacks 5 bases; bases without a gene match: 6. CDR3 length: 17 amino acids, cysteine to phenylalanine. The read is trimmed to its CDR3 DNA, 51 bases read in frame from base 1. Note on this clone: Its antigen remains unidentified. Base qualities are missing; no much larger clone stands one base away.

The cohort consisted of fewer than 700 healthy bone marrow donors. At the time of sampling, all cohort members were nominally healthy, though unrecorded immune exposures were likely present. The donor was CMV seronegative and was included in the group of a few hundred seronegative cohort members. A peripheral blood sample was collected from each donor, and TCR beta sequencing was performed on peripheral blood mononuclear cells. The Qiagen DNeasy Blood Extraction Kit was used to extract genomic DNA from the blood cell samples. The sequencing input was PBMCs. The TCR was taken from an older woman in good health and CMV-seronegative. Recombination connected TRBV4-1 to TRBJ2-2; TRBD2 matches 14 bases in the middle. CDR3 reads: CASSLGLAGGKTGELFF. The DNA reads TGCGCCAGCAGCCTCGGACTAGCGGGGGGAAAAACCGGGGAGCTGTTTTTT.